The present T cell receptor (beta chain) was sequenced within a study of graft-versus-host responses after intestinal transplantation. About the study: Transplantation in recipients was multivisceral, liver-intestinal, or isolated intestinal. All recipients were given anti-thymocyte globulin induction, and tacrolimus and steroids were then administered for around three years.

As to this clone: Its antigen is not identified.

The V end lost 1 base, the J end lost 7 bases, and 8 bases lay between the germline ends. CDR1 is LNHDA and CDR2 is SQIVND in the germline V gene (reference sequence). This CDR3 contains 13 residues. Whole-study findings and limits: Circulating GvH clone levels at their peak were associated with HvG declines (early post-transplant). Marrow from the recipient contained GvH clones, some of which had appeared first in ileum or blood.

The method was immunoSEQ multiplex PCR; TCRdb's version includes in-frame clones alone and lacks a portion of them. The sample has about 86,000 clones; roughly nine tenths are singletons. The chain uses TRBV19 and TRBJ2-1; no reliable D call. This receptor was obtained from a human donor who received an intestinal transplant. The sequencing used unstimulated CD8+ T cells sorted from spleen or lymph node cells, collected before intestinal transplant. As DNA, the CDR3 is TGTGCCAGTAGTATAGGGTTAGAAAATGAGCAGTTCTTC. Its translation is CASSIGLENEQFF.